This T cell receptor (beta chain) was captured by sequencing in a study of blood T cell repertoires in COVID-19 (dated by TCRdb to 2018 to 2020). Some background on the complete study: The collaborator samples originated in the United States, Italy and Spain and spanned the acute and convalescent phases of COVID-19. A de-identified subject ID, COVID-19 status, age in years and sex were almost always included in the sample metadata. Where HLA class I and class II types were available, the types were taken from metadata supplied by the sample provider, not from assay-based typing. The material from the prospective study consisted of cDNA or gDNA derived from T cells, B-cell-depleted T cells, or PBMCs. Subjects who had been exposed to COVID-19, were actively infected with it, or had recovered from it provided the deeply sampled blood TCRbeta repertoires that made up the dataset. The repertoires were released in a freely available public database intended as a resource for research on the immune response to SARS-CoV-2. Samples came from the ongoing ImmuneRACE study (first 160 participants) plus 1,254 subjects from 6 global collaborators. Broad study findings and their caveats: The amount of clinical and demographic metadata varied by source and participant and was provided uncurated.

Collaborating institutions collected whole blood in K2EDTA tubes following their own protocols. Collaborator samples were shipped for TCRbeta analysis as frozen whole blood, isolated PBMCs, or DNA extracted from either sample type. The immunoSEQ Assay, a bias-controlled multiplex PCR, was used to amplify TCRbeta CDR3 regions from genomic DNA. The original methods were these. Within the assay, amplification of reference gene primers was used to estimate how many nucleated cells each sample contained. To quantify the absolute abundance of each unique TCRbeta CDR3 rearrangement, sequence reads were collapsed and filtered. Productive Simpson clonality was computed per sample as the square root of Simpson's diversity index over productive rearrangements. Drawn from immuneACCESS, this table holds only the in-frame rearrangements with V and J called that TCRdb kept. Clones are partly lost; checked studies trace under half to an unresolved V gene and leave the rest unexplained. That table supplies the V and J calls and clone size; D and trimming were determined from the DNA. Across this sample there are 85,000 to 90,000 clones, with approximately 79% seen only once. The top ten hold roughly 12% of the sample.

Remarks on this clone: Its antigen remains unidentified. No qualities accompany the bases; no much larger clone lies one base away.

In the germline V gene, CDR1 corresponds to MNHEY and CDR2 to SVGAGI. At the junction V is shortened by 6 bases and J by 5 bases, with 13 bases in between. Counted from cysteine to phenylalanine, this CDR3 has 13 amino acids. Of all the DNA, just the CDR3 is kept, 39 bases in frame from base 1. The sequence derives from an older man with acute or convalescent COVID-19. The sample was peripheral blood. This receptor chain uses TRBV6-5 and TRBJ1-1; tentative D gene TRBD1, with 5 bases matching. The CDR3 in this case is CASSRQGNTEAFF. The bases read TGTGCCAGCAGCCGCCAGGGTAATACTGAAGCTTTCTTT.